These T cell receptor beta chains were read from a single sample in a study of blood T cell repertoires in COVID-19. TCRdb's table, derived via immunoSEQ multiplex PCR, lists solely in-frame clones and lacks some. The table includes around 150,000 clones, around 87% detected once. The source material was peripheral blood. These receptors were obtained from a woman between 70 and 85 years old with COVID-19, enrolled during active disease. CDR3s include the opening cysteine and the closing phenylalanine or tryptophan. The D gene is left open where the match is weak. Some rows have no size entry. The others give once, few or many, or a class for an expanded clone.

cdr3_nt,cdr3_aa,j_call,cdr3_length,d_call,v_call,clone_size
TGTGCCAGCAGCCCACTCCGAGACAGGGGGCGAAACACCATATATTTT,CASSPLRDRGRNTIYF,TRBJ1-3,16,TRBD1,TRBV27,.
TGTGCCATCAGTGAGAGAAGCGGCCTCAATCAGCCCCAGCATTTT,CAISERSGLNQPQHF,TRBJ1-5,15,.,TRBV10-3,.
TGTGCCAGCAGCTTGGGAGACAGGGTATCAAATCAGCCCCAGCATTTT,CASSLGDRVSNQPQHF,TRBJ1-5,16,TRBD1,TRBV5-5,.
TGTGCCAGCAGTTTAGGGGTTGGGACAGCTAGTAACTATGGCTACACCTTC,CASSLGVGTASNYGYTF,TRBJ1-2,17,TRBD1,TRBV27,once
TGCGCCAGCAGCCAGGGACAGAACACCGGGGAGCTGTTTTTT,CASSQGQNTGELFF,TRBJ2-2,14,.,TRBV5-1,.
TGCGCCAGCAGTGAGGCAGGGGACGAGCAGTACTTC,CASSEAGDEQYF,TRBJ2-7,12,.,TRBV10-1,.
TGTGCCTGGGCTAGCGGGGTCAATTACGAGCAGTACTTC,CAWASGVNYEQYF,TRBJ2-7,13,TRBD2,TRBV30,once
TGTGCCAGCAGCTTAGGGACTTCCCACAATGAGCAGTTCTTC,CASSLGTSHNEQFF,TRBJ2-1,14,.,TRBV7-9,.
TGTGCCAGCAGCTTTGGTGCAGGAGAAAAACTGTTTTTT,CASSFGAGEKLFF,TRBJ1-4,13,.,TRBV7-3,.
TGTGCCAGCAGTTTCGGACAGGGTGGGCGTAACTATGGCTACACCTTC,CASSFGQGGRNYGYTF,TRBJ1-2,16,TRBD1,TRBV27,few
TGCGCCAGCAGCTTGGCCCCTCTTCGGGACTATAATTCACCCCTCCACTTT,CASSLAPLRDYNSPLHF,TRBJ1-6,17,.,TRBV5-1,.
TGTGCCAGCGGGACAGGGGAATCACCCCTCCACTTT,CASGTGESPLHF,TRBJ1-6,12,TRBD1,TRBV2,.
TGTGCCAGCAGCGATCGGACAGGGTCTACTGGGGCCAACGTCCTGACTTTC,CASSDRTGSTGANVLTF,TRBJ2-6,17,TRBD1,TRBV6-2/TRBV6-3,few
TGTGCCAGCAGCCAGGGCCCACAGGGCTTCTATGGCTACACCTTC,CASSQGPQGFYGYTF,TRBJ1-2,15,.,TRBV3-1/TRBV3-2,.
TGTGCCAGCAGTTTATGGGGACTCGCGGGGGGGCCCGGGGAGCTGTTTTTT,CASSLWGLAGGPGELFF,TRBJ2-2,17,TRBD2,TRBV28,.
TGTGCCAGCTCACGTTTTAGGGAGAATGAAAAACTGTTTTTT,CASSRFRENEKLFF,TRBJ1-4,14,.,TRBV18,.
TGTGCCAGCAGTTTAGTCGGGGAGTACGAGCAGTACTTC,CASSLVGEYEQYF,TRBJ2-7,13,.,TRBV28,.
TGTGCCAGCAGCTTAGCTCAGGACAGCTACATTCAGTACTTC,CASSLAQDSYIQYF,TRBJ2-4,14,.,TRBV7-2,.
TGTGCCAGCAGCCTCCGCGGGCGGGGAGGTGAGCAGTTCTTC,CASSLRGRGGEQFF,TRBJ2-1,14,.,TRBV7-2,.
TGTGCCAGCAGTTCTACAGGGAATCAGCCCCAGCATTTT,CASSSTGNQPQHF,TRBJ1-5,13,.,TRBV12-3/TRBV12-4,.
TGTGCCATCAGTGGGACTAGGGTGGAGGTCGGAAACACCATATATTTT,CAISGTRVEVGNTIYF,TRBJ1-3,16,.,TRBV10-3,few
TGTGCCAGCAGTCGAAAGACAGGGGGCGATGCGAGCGCAGATACGCAGTATTTT,CASSRKTGGDASADTQYF,TRBJ2-3,18,TRBD1,TRBV27,.
TGTGCCAGCAGCCATACATACCGAGACTATAGCAATCAGCCCCAGCATTTT,CASSHTYRDYSNQPQHF,TRBJ1-5,17,.,TRBV9,.
TGTGCCAGCAGCCAAGGGGGGGGCACTGAAGCTTTCTTT,CASSQGGGTEAFF,TRBJ1-1,13,.,TRBV3-1/TRBV3-2,.
TGTGCCAGCAGTGGGGCGCCTTACAATCAGCCCCAGCATTTT,CASSGAPYNQPQHF,TRBJ1-5,14,.,TRBV2,.
TGTGCCGGAGCGAGGGATCGGGGGGGCCGGAGTGAGCAGTTCTTC,CAGARDRGGRSEQFF,TRBJ2-1,15,TRBD2,TRBV6-5,.
TGTGCCAGCAGCCTCTATTCCGGGACAGGGGGCTCAAATTATGGCTACACCTTC,CASSLYSGTGGSNYGYTF,TRBJ1-2,18,TRBD1,TRBV7-2,.
TGCGCCAGCAGCCAGGAGGAACGGGACACAGATACGCAGTATTTT,CASSQEERDTDTQYF,TRBJ2-3,15,.,TRBV4-1,once
TGTGCCATCAGTGAGCCTGGACAGACCACCCGGGAGCTGTTTTTT,CAISEPGQTTRELFF,TRBJ2-2,15,.,TRBV10-3,.
TGCGCCAGCAGCTTGATGACAGGGTCGTACGAGCAGTACTTC,CASSLMTGSYEQYF,TRBJ2-7,14,TRBD1,TRBV5-1,.
TGTGCCAGCAGCTCCTGGGACAGGGGGCGGAATTCACCCCTCCACTTT,CASSSWDRGRNSPLHF,TRBJ1-6,16,TRBD1,TRBV7-8,.
TGTGCCAGCAGCTTGTTGCGTGAGCAGTACTTC,CASSLLREQYF,TRBJ2-7,11,.,TRBV5-6,.
TGTGCCAGCAGCCAAAGCCCCTTGGGGGGGCCAGGAGAGACCCAGTACTTC,CASSQSPLGGPGETQYF,TRBJ2-5,17,.,TRBV3-1/TRBV3-2,.
TGTGCCAGTAGTATCGACATCTTTTCCTACAATGAGCAGTTCTTC,CASSIDIFSYNEQFF,TRBJ2-1,15,.,TRBV19,.
TGTGCCAGCAGTGAAGCGCGCGGTTCTGGAAACACCATATATTTT,CASSEARGSGNTIYF,TRBJ1-3,15,.,TRBV2,.
TGTGCCAGTAGTATCGGGACAGGGGCGCGGTCACCCCTCCACTTT,CASSIGTGARSPLHF,TRBJ1-6,15,TRBD1,TRBV19,.
TGTGCCAGCGCCCCGGACAGGTCCGGCAATCAGCCCCAGCATTTT,CASAPDRSGNQPQHF,TRBJ1-5,15,TRBD1,TRBV6-5,.
TGTGCCAGCAGTTTATCATCCCAAGAGACCCAGTACTTC,CASSLSSQETQYF,TRBJ2-5,13,.,TRBV12-3/TRBV12-4,.
TGTGCTAGCAGCTTATTGGCAGGGCGGCAAGAGACCCAGTACTTC,CASSLLAGRQETQYF,TRBJ2-5,15,.,TRBV7-7,.
TGTGCCAGCAGCCCCGGGACTAGCGGCTTAAGCACAGATACGCAGTATTTT,CASSPGTSGLSTDTQYF,TRBJ2-3,17,TRBD2,TRBV6-2/TRBV6-3,.
TGTGCCTGGACTAGGGACTTTCCGCCCTACGAGCAGTACTTC,CAWTRDFPPYEQYF,TRBJ2-7,14,.,TRBV30,.
TGTGCCAGTATCGGAGCTCTTGAAGCTTTCTTT,CASIGALEAFF,TRBJ1-1,11,.,TRBV19,.
TGTGCCAGCAGCTTGTTACAGGGGAACACTGAAGCTTTCTTT,CASSLLQGNTEAFF,TRBJ1-1,14,.,TRBV7-8,.